Listed here is a single TCR beta chain. This clone was seen a few times. It lacks a known antigen. No clone much larger than this one lies a single base away; base qualities are absent. V is shortened by 0 bases, J by 8 bases, and the region joining them spans 11 bases. Including the terminal cysteine and phenylalanine, the CDR3 comprises 15 residues. The kept DNA is CDR3 alone, 45 bases in frame from the first base. According to the germline V gene (reference sequence), CDR1 reads LNHDA and CDR2 reads SQIVND. This record comes from a study of T cell responses to AZD1222 COVID-19 vaccine (TCRdb year 2021). About the study as a whole: AZD1222 recipients whose second dose came at about 4 weeks and those whose second dose came at about 12 weeks were combined into one group, since spike-specific TCR depth and breadth did not differ between the two schedules. A total of 233 trial participants underwent TCR sequencing, of whom around 210 had received two doses of AZD1222 and some 25 had received two doses of the MenACWY control vaccine. Trial participants were enrolled into age subgroups of 18-55, 56-69 and 70-plus years, which contained approximately 150, 28 and 58 TCR-sequenced participants, respectively.

The sample's time point label, decoded: baseline before first vaccination. Samples from vaccinated people were obtained from the UK trials COV001 and COV002, which included a single-blind randomized controlled phase 2/3 trial of AZD1222 (ChAdOx1 nCoV-19) in healthy adults. Trial participant PBMC samples were collected at day 0 and day 28 after the second dose for TCRbeta chain sequencing. What the authors observed across the whole study: Spike-specific TCR breadth and depth rose significantly after two AZD1222 doses compared with day 0 and with MenACWY recipients. Vaccine-associated CD4 TCRs spanned the whole spike protein, with dominant responses in regions 160-218 and 743-854. Nearly half of unique spike-specific TCRs reportedly recognized epitopes outside regions mutated in the B.1.351 and B.1.1.7 variants. The 56-69-year group was small, and its depth increase did not reach significance, likely because of low power. Because no day 14 peak-response samples were available, the repertoires could be characterized only after the peak T cell response. Only five to seven AZD1222 recipients were SARS-CoV-2 seropositive at baseline, limiting conclusions about previously exposed vaccinees. Participants were mostly white British and included more females than males, and it was suggested by the authors that clonal diversity may have been underestimated.

The CDR3 regions of human TCRbeta chains were analyzed by immunosequencing. Per the original workflow: Repertoire TCRs were checked for matches against a reference library of SARS-CoV-2-specific TCRs that had been generated using the MIRA antigen-specificity platform. Breadth meant the fraction of unique TCRs that were SARS-CoV-2-associated, whereas depth meant the fraction of total T cells that were SARS-CoV-2-associated. Each spike-specific TCR was assigned to its reactive spike region and to a CD4 or CD8 class using the MIRA data. Log10-transformed breadth and depth values were compared by one-way ANOVA with Sidak's multiple comparisons tests. This is the immuneACCESS table as TCRdb keeps it, with only in-frame sequences that have V and J called. A part of the clones is gone; compared with another copy, unresolved V genes explain less than half, and the rest is unexplained. D and trimming come from the DNA, and the V and J calls and clone size come from that table. The sample table records about 140,000 clones; over 65% of these occur just once. Of the sample, roughly 4.3% is held by the ten largest clones.

The sequence derives from an adult in good health. This sample comprised peripheral blood, obtained on day 0 of AZD1222 vaccination. Here the chain combines TRBV19 and TRBJ1-6, with the D gene not confidently named. The CDR3 sequence is CASSIEGRVHSPLHF. The nucleotide sequence reads as follows: TGTGCCAGTAGTATAGAAGGGAGGGTTCATTCACCCCTCCACTTT.